Listed below are T cell receptor beta chains from one sample, sequenced in a study of CD8 T cells in ankylosing spondylitis. TCRdb processed the 5' RACE reads anew with MiXCR; each CDR3 protein has one entry. The sample consists of about 240,000 distinct CDR3 sequences, around 25% of them appearing once. The sample taken for sequencing was blood, either unsorted or a sorted T cell fraction (not recorded which). The receptor set was obtained from a male donor with ankylosing spondylitis or in good health (not recorded which). CDR3s include the opening cysteine and the closing phenylalanine or tryptophan. A D gene is named only where the DNA matches it firmly. Clone size is stated in some rows and not others, as once, few, many or a class when expanded.

J: TRBJ2-5; size: NA; D: NA; V: TRBV14; DNA: TGTGCCAGCAGCCAAGGCCCCCCCAGGGTGTGGCAAGAGACCCAGTACTTC; CDR3: CASSQGPPRVWQETQYF
J: TRBJ2-5; size: NA; D: NA; V: TRBV5-4; DNA: TGTGCCAGCACCTCCGGGATCCAAAAGGGAGAGACCCAGTACTTC; CDR3: CASTSGIQKGETQYF
J: TRBJ2-1; size: many; D: NA; V: TRBV10-3; DNA: TGTGCCATCAGTGCGAGACCTTTAGGCAATGAGCAGTTCTTC; CDR3: CAISARPLGNEQFF
J: TRBJ2-7; size: NA; D: TRBD1; V: TRBV6-6; DNA: TGTGCCAGCACTCCCCGTCAGGGGGCCTCCTACGAGCAGTACTTC; CDR3: CASTPRQGASYEQYF
J: TRBJ2-3; size: many; D: NA; V: TRBV12-3/TRBV12-4; DNA: TGTGCCAGCAGTTTATTTTGGCGGTCCGAGGATACGCAGTATTTT; CDR3: CASSLFWRSEDTQYF
J: TRBJ2-1; size: many; D: NA; V: TRBV12-3/TRBV12-4; DNA: TGTGCCACGTCTAGAGTGAGGGGTTACAATGAGCAGTTCTTC; CDR3: CATSRVRGYNEQFF
J: TRBJ2-6; size: once; D: TRBD1; V: TRBV2; DNA: TGTGCCAGCAGCGCAGACAGGGCTGGGGCCAACGTCCTGACTTTC; CDR3: CASSADRAGANVLTF
J: TRBJ1-6; size: many; D: NA; V: TRBV12-3/TRBV12-4; DNA: TGTGCCAGCAGTTTAGGGAACTATAATTCACCCCTCCACTTT; CDR3: CASSLGNYNSPLHF
J: TRBJ2-1; size: NA; D: NA; V: TRBV27; DNA: TGTGCCAGCAGGAGGGAGGGGGGGAAACCTAGCTCCTACAATGAGCAGTTCTTC; CDR3: CASRREGGKPSSYNEQFF
J: TRBJ2-1; size: many; D: NA; V: TRBV10-3; DNA: TGTGCCATCAGCAACACTGTACCCGGAGACAATGAGCAGTTCTTC; CDR3: CAISNTVPGDNEQFF
J: TRBJ1-2; size: NA; D: TRBD1; V: TRBV12-3/TRBV12-4; DNA: TGTGCCAGCCGCAAGACAGGGTTTACCTCTAACTATGGCTACACCTTC; CDR3: CASRKTGFTSNYGYTF
J: TRBJ2-3; size: many; D: TRBD1; V: TRBV20-1; DNA: TGCAGTGCAGACAGGGTACCAGATACGCAGTATTTT; CDR3: CSADRVPDTQYF
J: TRBJ2-3; size: NA; D: NA; V: TRBV4-2; DNA: TGTGCCAGCAGCCAATGGCTGGGGGGCGGCACAGATACGCAGTATTTT; CDR3: CASSQWLGGGTDTQYF
J: TRBJ2-5; size: few; D: NA; V: TRBV12-3/TRBV12-4; DNA: TGTGCCAGCAGTTCTCGTGAGGCCGGAGAGACCCAGTACTTC; CDR3: CASSSREAGETQYF
J: TRBJ2-1; size: NA; D: TRBD1; V: TRBV9; DNA: TGTGCCAGCAGCGTTCGGGACAGGTACAATGAGCAGTTCTTC; CDR3: CASSVRDRYNEQFF
J: TRBJ1-6; size: many; D: NA; V: TRBV10-3; DNA: TGTGCCATCAGTGTGGGGTCGGGCAATTCACCCCTCCACTTT; CDR3: CAISVGSGNSPLHF
J: TRBJ2-3; size: NA; D: TRBD2; V: TRBV29-1; DNA: TGCAGCGTTGAAGCTGCCAACCCCAGGGAGGGAGATACGCAGTATTTT; CDR3: CSVEAANPREGDTQYF
J: TRBJ2-3; size: NA; D: TRBD1; V: TRBV3-1; DNA: TGTGCCAGCAGCCAGAGGGGGCGTCGGTTAGATACGCAGTATTTT; CDR3: CASSQRGRRLDTQYF
J: TRBJ2-7; size: NA; D: TRBD1; V: TRBV5-1; DNA: TGCGCCAGCAGCATTCGACAGGGTAAGGACGAGCAGTACTTC; CDR3: CASSIRQGKDEQYF
J: TRBJ1-2; size: many; D: NA; V: TRBV6-5; DNA: TGTGCCAGCAGTTCGAGACAACTCAAGGTCTATGGCTACACCTTC; CDR3: CASSSRQLKVYGYTF
J: TRBJ2-3; size: many; D: TRBD2; V: TRBV29-1; DNA: TGCAGCGTTGAAGGGGGCGGGGGGAAGACAGATACGCAGTATTTT; CDR3: CSVEGGGGKTDTQYF
J: TRBJ1-5; size: many; D: NA; V: TRBV5-1; DNA: TGCGCCAGCAGCTCCGGCTGGGATCAGCCCCAGCATTTT; CDR3: CASSSGWDQPQHF
J: TRBJ2-7; size: NA; D: NA; V: TRBV25-1; DNA: TGTGCCAGCAGTTGGGCAGGGAGGTACGAGCAGTACTTC; CDR3: CASSWAGRYEQYF
J: TRBJ2-7; size: many; D: NA; V: TRBV4-2; DNA: TGTGCCAGCAGCCGAACACTCGGGGGTATAGGAAACGAGCAGTACTTC; CDR3: CASSRTLGGIGNEQYF
J: TRBJ1-2; size: NA; D: NA; V: TRBV20-1; DNA: TGCAGTGCTAGAATAGCGGGGGCAGGTGACTATGGCTACACCTTC; CDR3: CSARIAGAGDYGYTF
J: TRBJ2-7; size: many; D: NA; V: TRBV20-1; DNA: TGCAGTGCTAGAAGGGACCTCTCCTCCTACGAGCAGTACTTC; CDR3: CSARRDLSSYEQYF
J: TRBJ2-2; size: few; D: NA; V: TRBV12-3/TRBV12-4; DNA: TGTGCCAGCAGTCTCATCAGGACTAAACTGTTTTTT; CDR3: CASSLIRTKLFF
J: TRBJ1-1; size: many; D: NA; V: TRBV10-3; DNA: TGTGCCATCCAGGCCGGAATGAACACTGAAGCTTTCTTT; CDR3: CAIQAGMNTEAFF
J: TRBJ2-2; size: NA; D: TRBD1; V: TRBV12-3/TRBV12-4; DNA: TGTGCCAGCAGCTTGGACAGGGTGGACACCGGGGAGCTGTTTTTT; CDR3: CASSLDRVDTGELFF
J: TRBJ2-1; size: few; D: TRBD1; V: TRBV20-1; DNA: TGCAGTGCTAGACCGCGGACAGGGAGGAGGTACAATGAGCAGTTCTTC; CDR3: CSARPRTGRRYNEQFF
J: TRBJ2-3; size: NA; D: NA; V: TRBV20-1; DNA: TGCAGTGCTAGAGATCAGAGGGCTAGCACAGATACGCAGTATTTT; CDR3: CSARDQRASTDTQYF
J: TRBJ1-3; size: NA; D: NA; V: TRBV18; DNA: TGTGCCAGCTCACCACCGAATCTTGGCAACACCATATATTTT; CDR3: CASSPPNLGNTIYF
J: TRBJ2-1; size: many; D: NA; V: TRBV20-1; DNA: TGCAGTGCTAGGACGGTGGGCTACAATGAGCAGTTCTTC; CDR3: CSARTVGYNEQFF
J: TRBJ1-2; size: few; D: NA; V: TRBV6-1; DNA: TGTGCCAGCAGTGACTATGGCTACACCTTC; CDR3: CASSDYGYTF
J: TRBJ2-3; size: few; D: TRBD1; V: TRBV10-3; DNA: TGTGCCATCACCGAGGACAGGCTATTCACAGATACGCAGTATTTT; CDR3: CAITEDRLFTDTQYF
J: TRBJ2-6; size: NA; D: NA; V: TRBV20-1; DNA: TGCAGTGCTAGATTCCCTAGCTCCTTTGGGGCCAACGTCCTGATTTTC; CDR3: CSARFPSSFGANVLIF
J: TRBJ2-3; size: NA; D: NA; V: TRBV5-1; DNA: TGCGCCAGCAGCCACTCCGATCCCCGCACAGATACGCAGTATTTT; CDR3: CASSHSDPRTDTQYF
J: TRBJ2-1; size: NA; D: TRBD2; V: TRBV2; DNA: TGTGCCAGCAGGCCGGGACTAGGTTTTCTCAATGAGCAGTTCTTC; CDR3: CASRPGLGFLNEQFF
J: TRBJ2-1; size: many; D: NA; V: TRBV20-1; DNA: TGCTCTACAAACCCCCCAACACAGGGCCATGAGCAGTTCTTC; CDR3: CSTNPPTQGHEQFF
J: TRBJ2-5; size: NA; D: NA; V: TRBV6-5; DNA: TGTGCCAGCAGTTCGGCAGGGCTGGCAGAGACCCAGTACTTC; CDR3: CASSSAGLAETQYF
J: TRBJ1-2; size: few; D: NA; V: TRBV5-1; DNA: TGCGCCAGCAGCCCCAGGGACGCTGACTATGGCTACACCTTC; CDR3: CASSPRDADYGYTF
J: TRBJ2-7; size: many; D: TRBD2; V: TRBV20-1; DNA: TGCAGCGCTGAGACTAGCCGCTCCTACGAGCAGTACTTC; CDR3: CSAETSRSYEQYF
J: TRBJ1-2; size: few; D: NA; V: TRBV29-1; DNA: TGCAGCGTTGAAGATCTGGACAGCACAACCTTC; CDR3: CSVEDLDSTTF
J: TRBJ2-1; size: many; D: TRBD2; V: TRBV20-1; DNA: TGCAGTGCTAGAGGGACTAGCGGTTACAATGAGCAGTTCTTC; CDR3: CSARGTSGYNEQFF
J: TRBJ2-3; size: few; D: NA; V: TRBV10-3; DNA: TGTGCCATCAGTGAGGAGGGTGGACGCACAGATACGCAGTATTTT; CDR3: CAISEEGGRTDTQYF
J: TRBJ1-2; size: NA; D: NA; V: TRBV20-1; DNA: TGCAGTGCTAGATACGACAGGCCCGGCGGGGGCTACACCTTC; CDR3: CSARYDRPGGGYTF
J: TRBJ2-7; size: many; D: NA; V: TRBV20-1; DNA: TGCAGTGCCACTAGGGGAGCTACCTACGAGCAGTACTTC; CDR3: CSATRGATYEQYF
J: TRBJ2-7; size: many; D: TRBD1; V: TRBV29-1; DNA: TGCAGCGTGGCCGGACAGGGTCGAACGGAGTACTTC; CDR3: CSVAGQGRTEYF